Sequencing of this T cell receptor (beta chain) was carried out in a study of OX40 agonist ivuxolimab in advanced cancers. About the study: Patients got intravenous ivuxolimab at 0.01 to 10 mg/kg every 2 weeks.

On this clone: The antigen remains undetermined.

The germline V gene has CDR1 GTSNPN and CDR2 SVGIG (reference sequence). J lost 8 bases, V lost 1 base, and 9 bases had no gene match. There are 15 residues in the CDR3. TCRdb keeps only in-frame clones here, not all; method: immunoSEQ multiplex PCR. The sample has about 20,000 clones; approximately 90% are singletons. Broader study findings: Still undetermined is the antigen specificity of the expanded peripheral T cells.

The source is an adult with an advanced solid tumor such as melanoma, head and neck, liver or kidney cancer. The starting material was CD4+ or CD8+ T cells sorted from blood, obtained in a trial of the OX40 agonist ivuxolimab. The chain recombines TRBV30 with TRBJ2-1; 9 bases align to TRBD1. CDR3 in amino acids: CAWSEGDRVTHEQFF. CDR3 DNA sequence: TGTGCCTGGAGTGAGGGGGACAGGGTCACCCATGAGCAGTTCTTC.